Sequencing of this TCR beta chain was carried out in a study of blood T cell repertoires in COVID-19. Study summary: The United States, Italy and Spain supplied acute and convalescent COVID-19 samples. PBMCs, B-cell-depleted T cells, or T cells provided the cDNA or gDNA that made up the material.

V lost 7 bases and J lost 3, with 7 bases in between. Germline V gene data show CDR1 as SNHLY and CDR2 as FYNNEI. The length of the CDR3 is 12 residues. Methods used by the authors: Amplification of reference gene primers provided the estimated nucleated cell counts. Clones were read by immunoSEQ multiplex PCR, and TCRdb kept only the in-frame ones, dropping some. V, J and clone size reflect that table, while D and trimming were determined from the DNA. The profile covers fewer than 200,000 clones, with around 89% appearing a single time and about 2.1% taken by the ten largest. Sequenced input: peripheral blood. The chain links TRBV2 to TRBJ2-1; TRBD1 might be the D (5 bases). The sequence came from a man between 18 and 29 years old who had recovered from COVID-19. The CDR3 DNA reads as TGTGCCAGCATAGGGGACTACAATGAGCAGTTCTTC. This codes for CASIGDYNEQFF.